The sequence of this TCR beta chain was determined in a study of T-cell reconstitution after alpha-beta-depleted transplantation in children. In germline, CDR1 is SGHRS, CDR2 YFSETQ. V was trimmed by 4 bases and J by 3 bases, leaving 17 bases between them. This CDR3 is built from 16 residues. Unique molecular identifiers tagged the TCRbeta library. TCRdb reanalysed the PCR reads using MiXCR and keeps one entry per CDR3 protein. The repertoire has around 200,000 distinct CDR3 sequences, roughly 7.5% of them found once; the top ten carry around 3.1%. This chain connects TRBV5-1 to TRBJ2-4; D is perhaps TRBD1 (6 bases). The TCR originated in a human donor who donated a stem cell graft to a child with Wiskott-Aldrich syndrome. Sequencing used PBMCs from the stem cell graft donor, obtained from the stem cell graft. The DNA of the CDR3 is TGCGCCAGCAGCCCCTGGACAGCCCAGAACAAAAACATTCAGTACTTC. Its translation: CASSPWTAQNKNIQYF.